The 29 T cell receptor beta chains below all came from one sample that was sequenced in a study of technical replicates of blood from a handful of donors. The data were produced by immunoSEQ multiplex PCR, yet TCRdb's version contains in-frame clones alone and is incomplete. The sample carries 80,000 to 95,000 clones, approximately 94% recorded once. The specimen was T cells isolated from PBMCs. Receptors were obtained from a human donor in good health.

J is TRBJ2-7 and V is TRBV29-1; D is uncertain. The CDR3 consists of 12 residues. The germline V gene has CDR1 SQVTM and CDR2 ANQGSEA. V was trimmed by 4 bases and J by 0 bases, leaving 7 bases between them. This CDR3 is CSVVTVSYEQYF. In nucleotides, the CDR3 is TGCAGCGTTGTTACAGTCTCCTACGAGCAGTACTTC.

The V gene is TRBV11-2, the J gene TRBJ2-1, with D tentatively TRBD2 (6 bases). Trimming left V 1 base short and J 8 bases short, with 15 bases between. Germline CDR1 and CDR2: SGHAT and FQNNGV. CDR3 length: 15 residues. This CDR3 reads CASSLVSGLVDEQFF. Written as DNA, the CDR3 is TGTGCCAGCAGCTTAGTTAGCGGCTTGGTAGATGAGCAGTTCTTC.

The V and J genes are TRBV29-1 and TRBJ2-7; D is possibly TRBD1 (6 bases). Trimming left V 1 base short and J 3 bases short, with 7 bases between. This CDR3 is built from 12 residues. Germline assignment: CDR1 SQVTM and CDR2 ANQGSEA. CDR3 nucleotides: TGCAGCGTTGAAGGACAGGACTACGAGCAGTACTTC. Protein sequence: CSVEGQDYEQYF.

This clone has a handful of counts. This chain connects TRBV19 to TRBJ1-6; D remains ambiguous. The germline V and J ends were trimmed by 2 bases and 7 bases, with 9 bases remaining between them. CDR3 length: 14 amino acids. Germline lookup yields CDR1 LNHDA and CDR2 SQIVND (reference sequence). The CDR3 region has the DNA TGTGCCAGTAGTATACTAACGAGGAATTCACCCCTCCACTTT. This translates into CASSILTRNSPLHF.

The chain uses TRBV11-3 and TRBJ2-7; 8 nucleotides line up with TRBD1. CDR3 length: 13 residues. The germline gives CDR1 SGHNT, CDR2 YENEEA. The trim removed 5 bases at V and 5 bases at J, leaving 5 bases unmatched. The CDR3 protein is CASSIRGRDEQYF. In nucleotides, the CDR3 is TGTGCCAGCAGCATCAGGGGGCGCGACGAGCAGTACTTC.

This sequence joins TRBV28 and TRBJ2-7; 9 bases are shared with TRBD1. Looked up from germline, CDR1 is MDHEN and CDR2 is SYDVKM. J gave up 2 bases and V 6 bases, and 8 bases lay outside the gene matches. The CDR3 runs to 15 residues. The DNA of the CDR3 is TGTGCCAGCAGCTATACAGGGGGCGCGACCTACGAGCAGTACTTC. Its protein product is CASSYTGGATYEQYF.

The chain links TRBV11-2 to TRBJ2-2; 11 bases are a match to TRBD2. This CDR3 is 16 amino acids long. After removal of 3 bases from V and 6 bases from J, the junction contained 6 bases not matched to a gene. CDR1 is SGHAT and CDR2 is FQNNGV in the germline V gene. CDR3: CASSFTSGRGPGELFF. The CDR3 DNA follows: TGTGCCAGCAGCTTCACTAGCGGGAGAGGCCCCGGGGAGCTGTTTTTT.

The chain carries TRBV5-1 and TRBJ2-1; 11 bases agree with TRBD2. The V segment lost 0 bases and the J segment 9 bases; nucleotides outside the gene matches: 8. This CDR3 comprises 16 residues. Per the germline V gene, CDR1 is SGHRS and CDR2 is YFSETQ. The CDR3: CASSLDPSGGWGEQFF. The CDR3 DNA sequence: TGCGCCAGCAGCTTGGACCCTAGCGGGGGGTGGGGTGAGCAGTTCTTC.

This clone was detected once. The chain uses TRBV5-1 and TRBJ2-1, with 8 bases matching TRBD1. CDR3 length: 14 residues. V lost 2 bases to trimming and J lost 7 bases; unmatched junction nucleotides: 5. CDR1 is SGHRS and CDR2 is YFSETQ in the germline V gene. CDR3 residues: CASSLRTGPNEQFF. CDR3 nucleotides: TGCGCCAGCAGCTTAAGGACAGGGCCTAATGAGCAGTTCTTC.

V usage is TRBV19 and J usage is TRBJ2-1; 8 nucleotides align to TRBD2. The CDR3 sequence is 16 residues long. Germline lookup yields CDR1 LNHDA and CDR2 SQIVND (reference sequence). The trim removed 3 bases at V and 3 bases at J, leaving 7 bases unmatched. CDR3 residues: CASSMATSGYYNEQFF. The CDR3 region has the DNA TGTGCCAGTAGTATGGCCACTAGCGGATACTACAATGAGCAGTTCTTC.

The sample holds one count of this clone. The V call is TRBV4-2, the J call TRBJ2-5, with TRBD1 identical over 8 bases. V was pared by 0 bases and J by 5 bases, with 20 bases of the junction left unmatched. This CDR3 has 20 residues. The germline gives CDR1 LGHNA, CDR2 YNFKEQ. CDR3 sequence (DNA): TGTGCCAGCAGCCAAGATCTGGGTCCGCCTTCAACAGGGGGTTACGAGACCCAGTACTTC. Translated: CASSQDLGPPSTGGYETQYF.

The rearrangement joins TRBV19 to TRBJ1-4, with D tentatively TRBD1 (6 bases). From germline, CDR1 is LNHDA and CDR2 SQIVND (reference sequence). CDR3 length: 13 residues. The V and J ends lost 9 bases and 4 bases respectively, with 12 bases between them. CDR3 residues: CASTDSYNEKLFF. In DNA, the CDR3 is TGTGCCAGCACGGACAGTTATAATGAAAAACTGTTTTTT.

The gene calls are TRBV6-5 and TRBJ2-7; 9 nucleotides match TRBD1. The CDR3 is 16 amino acids. Unmatched junction bases numbered 9, after V lost 0 bases and J lost 6 bases. Germline loops: CDR1 MNHEY, CDR2 SVGAGI. The CDR3 DNA reads TGTGCCAGCAGTTACTCTACTGCAGGGACAGGGACCGAGCAGTACTTC. This gives the protein CASSYSTAGTGTEQYF.

This clone has only one observation. CDR3 in DNA: TGTGCCAGCAGTTACGGAGGTTCCGGGGAGCTGTTTTTT. Its translation: CASSYGGSGELFF. The chain recombines TRBV6-5 with TRBJ2-2, with D possibly TRBD2 on 5 matching bases. The germline V gene has CDR1 MNHEY and CDR2 SVGAGI. The CDR3 spans 13 residues. V lost 2 bases and J 6 bases, leaving 7 bases between the germline ends.

The J gene is TRBJ2-5, the V gene TRBV11-2; TRBD2 matches at 10 bases. With 11 bases clipped from V and 5 bases from J, the junction kept 5 bases outside the gene matches. This CDR3 contains 12 residues. The germline V gene encodes CDR1 SGHAT and CDR2 FQNNGV. The DNA of the CDR3 is TGTGCCTCAGCGGGAGGGGGGGAGACCCAGTACTTC. Encoded protein: CASAGGGETQYF.

The chain employs TRBV10-1 and TRBJ1-6, with a possible D match to TRBD1 (6 bases). Per the germline V gene, CDR1 is WNHNN and CDR2 is SYGVQD (reference sequence). The CDR3 spans 13 residues. V lost 6 bases to trimming and J lost 7 bases, with 10 bases between them. CDR3 sequence reads: CASSGTRNSPLHF. CDR3 nucleotides: TGCGCCAGCAGCGGGACACGCAATTCACCCCTCCACTTT.

CDR3: CASSLDHRDNSPLHF. The CDR3 bases are TGCGCCAGCAGCTTGGACCATCGGGATAATTCACCCCTCCACTTT. V gene TRBV5-1 combines with J gene TRBJ1-6; no definite D call. In germline, CDR1 is SGHRS, CDR2 YFSETQ. Trimming stripped 0 bases from V and 5 bases from J, with 9 bases between. The CDR3 consists of 15 residues.

J is TRBJ2-7 and V is TRBV7-9; TRBD1 might be the D (6 bases). The V gene's germline CDR1 is SEHNR and CDR2 FQNEAQ (reference sequence). V lost 8 bases, J lost 0 bases, and 20 bases lay in between. The CDR3 extends over 16 amino acids. The CDR3 DNA reads as TGTGCCAGCCCTAACACCCGGACAGCGAACTCCTACGAGCAGTACTTC. Its translation: CASPNTRTANSYEQYF.

The J gene is TRBJ1-1, the V gene TRBV11-2; D perhaps matches TRBD1 (6 bases). This CDR3 has 13 residues. The germline V gene encodes CDR1 SGHAT and CDR2 FQNNGV. V was pared by 6 bases and J by 4 bases, with 12 bases between. The chain's CDR3 is CASRSTGGTEAFF. The CDR3 DNA follows: TGTGCCAGCAGGTCGACAGGCGGCACTGAAGCTTTCTTT.

J is TRBJ2-7 and V is TRBV9; no reliable D call. Trimming removed 4 bases from V and 6 bases from J, with 17 bases in between. CDR1 and CDR2 from the germline V gene are SGDLS and YYNGEE. The CDR3 spans 14 residues. The CDR3 region is CASSSPLTPAEQYF. As DNA, the CDR3 is TGTGCCAGCAGCTCACCACTTACCCCTGCCGAGCAGTACTTC. Based on the CDR3 plus reference TRBV9 and TRBJ2-7, the full variable domain is DSGVTQTPKHLITATGQRVTLRCSPRSGDLSVYWYQQSLDQGLQFLIQYYNGEERAKGNILERFSAQQFPDLHSELNLSSLELGDSALYFCASSSPLTPAEQYFGPGTRLTVT.

The chain recombines TRBV29-1 with TRBJ2-3, with unresolved D. V lost 2 bases and J 6 bases, leaving 15 bases between the germline ends. CDR1 is SQVTM, CDR2 ANQGSEA, per germline. This CDR3 is built from 14 residues. This CDR3 is CSVEPPEAWDTQYF. In nucleotides, the CDR3 is TGCAGCGTTGAACCCCCCGAGGCATGGGATACGCAGTATTTT.

This clone was seen just once. The V and J genes are TRBV7-6 and TRBJ1-1; 10 bases are a match to TRBD1. CDR3 size: 13 residues. Trimming removed 10 bases from V and 6 bases from J; junction bases left unmatched: 8. Germline-derived CDR1 and CDR2 are SGHVS and FNYEAQ. The CDR3 coding sequence is TGTGCCATAAAGGGACAGGGGATTTCTGAAGCTTTCTTT. Its translation is CAIKGQGISEAFF.

This chain uses TRBV25-1 with TRBJ1-2, with D perhaps TRBD1 (6 bases). The V end lost 7 bases, the J end lost 8 bases, and 20 bases lay between the germline ends. The CDR3 is made up of 14 amino acids. The germline CDR1 and CDR2 sequences are MGHDK and SYGVNS. The CDR3 protein is CASKGPLTGGGYTF. CDR3 nucleotide sequence: TGTGCCAGCAAAGGTCCACTGACGGGGGGCGGCTACACCTTC.

J is TRBJ1-1 and V is TRBV5-8, with D perhaps matching TRBD1 (6 bases). V lost 5 bases, J lost 5 bases, and 19 bases lay in between. CDR1 is SGHTS, CDR2 YDEGEE, per germline. The CDR3 consists of 15 residues. CDR3 in DNA: TGTGCCAGCAGGACAAAGTCAGGGGCATGGACTGAAGCTTTCTTT. Its protein is CASRTKSGAWTEAFF.

In DNA form, the CDR3 reads TGTGCCAGCACTTGGACTAGCGGGGGCCTAGATACGCAGTATTTT. This encodes CASTWTSGGLDTQYF. The gene calls are TRBV6-1 and TRBJ2-3; 13 nucleotides align to TRBD2. V gave up 7 bases and J gave up 5 bases; unmatched junction bases: 6. CDR1 and CDR2 (germline): MNHNS, SASEGT. This CDR3 has 15 residues.

About this clone itself: The sample has other DNA sequences that encode this CDR3 too. The rearrangement uses TRBV7-9 and TRBJ2-7; TRBD2 is a possible D gene (5 bases). V lost 5 bases and J 0 bases, leaving 11 bases between the germline ends. There are 14 residues in the CDR3. Germline V lookup: CDR1 SEHNR, CDR2 FQNEAQ (reference sequence). The CDR3 coding sequence is TGTGCCAGCAGCCTTTCGGGGAGCTCCTACGAGCAGTACTTC. Protein: CASSLSGSSYEQYF.

The chain joins TRBV5-1 to TRBJ2-1, with TRBD2 matching 9 bases. Germline loops: CDR1 SGHRS, CDR2 YFSETQ. The CDR3 consists of 16 residues. Trimming cost V 0 bases and J 4 bases; bases outside gene matches: 5. Written as DNA, the CDR3 is TGCGCCAGCAGCTTGGAGGCGGGAGGGCTGTACAATGAGCAGTTCTTC. Translating it yields CASSLEAGGLYNEQFF.

This sequence joins TRBV19 and TRBJ2-7, with TRBD2 identical over 7 bases. Looked up from germline, CDR1 is LNHDA and CDR2 is SQIVND (reference sequence). The CDR3 length is 16 residues. The trim removed 4 bases at V and 0 bases at J, leaving 9 bases unmatched. The CDR3 sequence: CASSSGVGGSSYEQYF. The DNA of the CDR3 is TGTGCCAGTAGTAGTGGGGTCGGCGGGAGCTCCTACGAGCAGTACTTC.

J is TRBJ2-7 and V is TRBV7-9; 12 nucleotides match TRBD2. The CDR3 runs 18 residues. In germline, CDR1 is SEHNR, CDR2 FQNEAQ (reference sequence). The V segment lost 7 bases and the J segment 0 bases; nucleotides outside the gene matches: 13. CDR3 in DNA: TGTGCCAGCATCCAGGCGGGGCTAGCGGGAGGGGACTCCTACGAGCAGTACTTC. Its translation is CASIQAGLAGGDSYEQYF.